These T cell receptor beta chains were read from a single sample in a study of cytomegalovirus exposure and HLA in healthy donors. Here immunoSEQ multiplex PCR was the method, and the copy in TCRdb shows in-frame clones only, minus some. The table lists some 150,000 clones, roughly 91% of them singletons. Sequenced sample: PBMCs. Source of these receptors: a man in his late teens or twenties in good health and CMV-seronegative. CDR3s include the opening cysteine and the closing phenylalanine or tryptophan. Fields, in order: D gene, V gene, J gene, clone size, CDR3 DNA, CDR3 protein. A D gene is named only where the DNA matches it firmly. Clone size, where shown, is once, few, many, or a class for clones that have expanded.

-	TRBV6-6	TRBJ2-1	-	TGTGCCAGCAGACCCCAACCCAGCTCCTACAATGAGCAGTTCTTC	CASRPQPSSYNEQFF
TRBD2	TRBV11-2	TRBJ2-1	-	TGTGCCAGCAGCTTAGTTGGGACTAGCGGCCCCAATGAGCAGTTCTTC	CASSLVGTSGPNEQFF
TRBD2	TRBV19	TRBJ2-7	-	TGTGCCAGTAGTATAGGCACTAGCGGACCCTACGAGCAGTACTTC	CASSIGTSGPYEQYF
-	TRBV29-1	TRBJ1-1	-	TGCAGCGTTACGACAGGCCTTAACACTGAAGCTTTCTTT	CSVTTGLNTEAFF
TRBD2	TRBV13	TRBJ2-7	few	TGTGCCAGCAGCTCCTTTCTAGCGGGATCCTCCTACGAGCAGTACTTC	CASSSFLAGSSYEQYF
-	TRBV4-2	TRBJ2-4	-	TGTGCCAGCAGCCCGACTGCCCTCAAAAACATTCAGTACTTC	CASSPTALKNIQYF
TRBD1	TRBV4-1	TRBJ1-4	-	TGCGCCAGCAGCCCCACTTTTACCACCGGGACAGGGTTAGGAATAGAAAAACTGTTTTTT	CASSPTFTTGTGLGIEKLFF
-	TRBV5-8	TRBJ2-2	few	TGTGCCAGCAGCTCAACAGGGAGGGCCGGGGAGCTGTTTTTT	CASSSTGRAGELFF
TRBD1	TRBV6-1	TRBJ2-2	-	TGTGCCAGATGGACCAGGGGGTCCGGGGAGCTGTTTTTT	CARWTRGSGELFF
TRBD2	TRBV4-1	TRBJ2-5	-	TGCGCCAGCAGCCAAGGGACTAGCGGGGGCCAAGAGACCCAGTACTTC	CASSQGTSGGQETQYF